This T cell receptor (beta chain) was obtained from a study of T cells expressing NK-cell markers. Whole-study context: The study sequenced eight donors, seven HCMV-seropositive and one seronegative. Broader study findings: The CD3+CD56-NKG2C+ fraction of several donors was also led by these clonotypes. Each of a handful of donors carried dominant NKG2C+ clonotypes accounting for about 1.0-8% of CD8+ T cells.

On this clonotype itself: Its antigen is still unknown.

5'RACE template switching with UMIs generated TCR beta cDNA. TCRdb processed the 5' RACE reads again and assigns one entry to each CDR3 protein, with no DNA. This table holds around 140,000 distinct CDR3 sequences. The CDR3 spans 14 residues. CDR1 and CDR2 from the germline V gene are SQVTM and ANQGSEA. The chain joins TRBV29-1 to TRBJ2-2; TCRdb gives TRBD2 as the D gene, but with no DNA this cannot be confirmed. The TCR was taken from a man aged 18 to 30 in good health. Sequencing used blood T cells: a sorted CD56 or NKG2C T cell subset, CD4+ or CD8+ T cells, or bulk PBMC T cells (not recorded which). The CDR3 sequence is CSGLLAGATGELFF.